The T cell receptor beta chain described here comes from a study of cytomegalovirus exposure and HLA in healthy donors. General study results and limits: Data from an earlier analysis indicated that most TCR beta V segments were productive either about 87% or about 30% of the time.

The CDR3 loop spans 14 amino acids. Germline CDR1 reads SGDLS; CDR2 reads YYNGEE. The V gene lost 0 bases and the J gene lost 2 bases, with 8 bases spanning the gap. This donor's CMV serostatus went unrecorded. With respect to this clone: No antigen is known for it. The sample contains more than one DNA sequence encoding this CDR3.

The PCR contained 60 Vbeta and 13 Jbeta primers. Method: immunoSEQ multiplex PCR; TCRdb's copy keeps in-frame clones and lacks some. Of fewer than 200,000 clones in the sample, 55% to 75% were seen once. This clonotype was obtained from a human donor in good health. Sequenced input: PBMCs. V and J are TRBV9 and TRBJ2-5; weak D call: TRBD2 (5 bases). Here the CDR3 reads CASSVGAGQETQYF. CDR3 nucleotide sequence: TGTGCCAGCAGCGTAGGGGCGGGTCAAGAGACCCAGTACTTC. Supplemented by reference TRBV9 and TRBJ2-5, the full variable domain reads DSGVTQTPKHLITATGQRVTLRCSPRSGDLSVYWYQQSLDQGLQFLIQYYNGEERAKGNILERFSAQQFPDLHSELNLSSLELGDSALYFCASSVGAGQETQYFGPGTRLLVL.